This is a list of T cell receptor beta chains from one sample in a study of tumor-infiltrating lymphocytes in oesophageal squamous cell carcinoma. TCRdb re-analysed the PCR reads in MiXCR, keeping a single row per CDR3 protein. The sample has 16,000 or so distinct CDR3 sequences, over 45% seen once; the top ten hold roughly 20%. The material sequenced was esophageal tumor tissue. The origin of the receptors is a male donor with esophageal squamous cell carcinoma. Both conserved end residues are part of each CDR3. D genes are given only for firm matches. Clone size, where shown, is once, few, many, or a class for clones that have expanded.

d_gene: NA
j_gene: TRBJ2-5
v_gene: TRBV2
len: 11
abundance: many
CDR3aa: CACRVFETQYF
CDR3nt: TGTGCCTGCAGGGTGTTTGAGACCCAGTACTTC

d_gene: NA
j_gene: TRBJ2-1
v_gene: TRBV27
len: 11
abundance: NA
CDR3aa: CASSHYDEQFF
CDR3nt: TGTGCCAGCAGTCATTACGATGAGCAGTTCTTC

d_gene: NA
j_gene: TRBJ2-1
v_gene: TRBV7-9
len: 13
abundance: NA
CDR3aa: CASSLRTANEQFF
CDR3nt: TGTGCCAGCAGCCTGCGGACAGCGAATGAGCAGTTCTTC

d_gene: NA
j_gene: TRBJ1-1
v_gene: TRBV11-3
len: 18
abundance: NA
CDR3aa: CASSLYEGNDGADTEAFF
CDR3nt: TGTGCCAGCAGCTTATATGAGGGGAATGATGGAGCGGACACTGAAGCTTTCTTT

d_gene: TRBD2
j_gene: TRBJ2-7
v_gene: TRBV7-2
len: 16
abundance: few
CDR3aa: CASSLATSGRTHEQYF
CDR3nt: TGTGCCAGCAGCTTAGCTACTAGCGGGAGGACCCACGAGCAGTACTTC

d_gene: NA
j_gene: TRBJ2-3
v_gene: TRBV7-2
len: 12
abundance: NA
CDR3aa: CASSHYTDTQYF
CDR3nt: TGTGCCAGCAGCCACTACACAGATACGCAGTATTTT

d_gene: NA
j_gene: TRBJ2-7
v_gene: TRBV7-6
len: 18
abundance: NA
CDR3aa: CASSVGLRSDLWPYEQYF
CDR3nt: TGTGCCAGCAGCGTAGGCCTTAGGAGCGACCTTTGGCCCTACGAGCAGTACTTC

d_gene: NA
j_gene: TRBJ2-7
v_gene: TRBV10-3
len: 12
abundance: NA
CDR3aa: CAISGGMGEQYF
CDR3nt: TGTGCCATCAGTGGCGGGATGGGCGAGCAGTACTTC

d_gene: NA
j_gene: TRBJ2-5
v_gene: TRBV18
len: 16
abundance: many
CDR3aa: CASSPRIGDILSPLHF
CDR3nt: TGTGCCAGCTCACCAAGAATCGGGGACATTCTCTCACCCCTCCACTTC

d_gene: NA
j_gene: TRBJ2-4
v_gene: TRBV7-6
len: 15
abundance: NA
CDR3aa: CASSLEAGWENIQYF
CDR3nt: TGTGCCAGCAGCTTAGAGGCGGGATGGGAAAACATTCAGTACTTC

d_gene: NA
j_gene: TRBJ2-6
v_gene: TRBV7-2
len: 15
abundance: NA
CDR3aa: CASSSQTSGANVLTF
CDR3nt: TGTGCCAGCAGCTCGCAGACCTCTGGGGCCAACGTCCTGACTTTC

d_gene: TRBD1
j_gene: TRBJ2-4
v_gene: TRBV24-1
len: 15
abundance: many
CDR3aa: CATSPRQGDKNIQYF
CDR3nt: TGTGCCACCAGTCCCCGGCAGGGGGATAAAAACATTCAGTACTTC

d_gene: TRBD1
j_gene: TRBJ1-4
v_gene: TRBV6-1
len: 15
abundance: medium-sized
CDR3aa: CASRYRGQANEKLFF
CDR3nt: TGTGCCAGCAGGTACAGGGGGCAGGCTAATGAAAAACTGTTTTTT

d_gene: TRBD2
j_gene: TRBJ2-3
v_gene: TRBV7-6
len: 18
abundance: NA
CDR3aa: CASSLGLAGGQVTNTQYF
CDR3nt: TGTGCCAGCAGCCTCGGACTAGCGGGAGGGCAAGTCACAAATACGCAGTATTTT

d_gene: NA
j_gene: TRBJ2-7
v_gene: TRBV12-3/TRBV12-4
len: 14
abundance: NA
CDR3aa: CASSLDGSLDAQYF
CDR3nt: TGTGCCAGCAGTTTAGATGGATCCCTAGACGCGCAGTACTTC

d_gene: TRBD1
j_gene: TRBJ2-5
v_gene: TRBV23-1
len: 17
abundance: NA
CDR3aa: CASSQPEGQVLEETQYF
CDR3nt: TGCGCCAGCAGTCAACCAGAGGGACAGGTTCTTGAAGAGACCCAGTACTTC

d_gene: TRBD2
j_gene: TRBJ2-1
v_gene: TRBV11-2
len: 14
abundance: NA
CDR3aa: CASSLAGEWNEQFF
CDR3nt: TGTGCCAGCAGCCTAGCGGGAGAGTGGAATGAGCAGTTCTTC

d_gene: NA
j_gene: TRBJ1-2
v_gene: TRBV20-1
len: 14
abundance: NA
CDR3aa: CSARAGNSNYGYTF
CDR3nt: TGCAGTGCTAGAGCGGGGAACTCTAACTATGGCTACACCTTC

d_gene: TRBD1
j_gene: TRBJ2-3
v_gene: TRBV7-6
len: 14
abundance: NA
CDR3aa: CASSWDSYADTQYF
CDR3nt: TGTGCCAGCAGTTGGGACAGTTATGCAGATACGCAGTATTTT

d_gene: NA
j_gene: TRBJ1-1
v_gene: TRBV7-8
len: 14
abundance: few
CDR3aa: CASSLRQESTEAFF
CDR3nt: TGTGCCAGCAGCCTTCGACAGGAAAGCACTGAAGCTTTCTTT

d_gene: TRBD1
j_gene: TRBJ1-2
v_gene: TRBV7-2
len: 15
abundance: NA
CDR3aa: CASSQRRDRDYGYTF
CDR3nt: TGTGCCAGCAGCCAGCGCCGGGACAGAGACTATGGCTACACCTTC

d_gene: TRBD2
j_gene: TRBJ2-1
v_gene: TRBV7-8
len: 15
abundance: NA
CDR3aa: CASSLRTSGNNEQFF
CDR3nt: TGTGCCAGCAGCTTAAGGACTAGCGGCAACAATGAGCAGTTCTTC

d_gene: NA
j_gene: TRBJ2-1
v_gene: TRBV7-2
len: 12
abundance: NA
CDR3aa: CASSLNQGEQFF
CDR3nt: TGTGCCAGCAGCTTAAATCAAGGTGAGCAGTTCTTC

d_gene: TRBD1
j_gene: TRBJ2-5
v_gene: TRBV6-9
len: 14
abundance: NA
CDR3aa: CASKVDRGREEQYF
CDR3nt: TGTGCCAGCAAAGTCGACAGGGGTAGAGAGGAGCAGTACTTC

d_gene: TRBD2
j_gene: TRBJ2-1
v_gene: TRBV29-1
len: 16
abundance: NA
CDR3aa: CSVDQLAGGFYNEQFF
CDR3nt: TGCAGCGTTGATCAACTAGCGGGAGGGTTCTACAATGAGCAGTTCTTC

d_gene: TRBD1
j_gene: TRBJ2-7
v_gene: TRBV7-2
len: 13
abundance: NA
CDR3aa: CASSWDRVYEQYF
CDR3nt: TGTGCCAGCAGCTGGGACAGGGTCTACGAGCAGTACTTC

d_gene: NA
j_gene: TRBJ2-3
v_gene: TRBV15
len: 12
abundance: NA
CDR3aa: CATREGSGELYF
CDR3nt: TGTGCCACCCGCGAGGGTTCCGGGGAGCTGTATTTT

d_gene: TRBD2
j_gene: TRBJ2-5
v_gene: TRBV7-8
len: 13
abundance: NA
CDR3aa: CASSVRLANEQYF
CDR3nt: TGTGCCAGCAGCGTCCGACTAGCTAATGAGCAGTACTTC

d_gene: TRBD1
j_gene: TRBJ2-2
v_gene: TRBV5-1
len: 15
abundance: NA
CDR3aa: CASSPGQGGTGELFF
CDR3nt: TGCGCCAGCAGCCCGGGACAGGGCGGCACCGGGGAGCTGTTTTTT

d_gene: NA
j_gene: TRBJ2-1
v_gene: TRBV7-2
len: 15
abundance: NA
CDR3aa: CASSLVKGSYNEQFF
CDR3nt: TGTGCCAGCAGCTTGGTAAAGGGCTCCTACAATGAGCAGTTCTTC

d_gene: NA
j_gene: TRBJ2-1
v_gene: TRBV7-2
len: 10
abundance: many
CDR3aa: CASGPRSGFF
CDR3nt: TGTGCCAGCGGACCGAGAAGCGGGTTCTTC

d_gene: TRBD1
j_gene: TRBJ2-7
v_gene: TRBV7-2
len: 13
abundance: NA
CDR3aa: CASSPGQALEQYF
CDR3nt: TGTGCCAGCAGCCCCGGACAGGCTCTCGAGCAGTACTTC

d_gene: NA
j_gene: TRBJ2-1
v_gene: TRBV28
len: 15
abundance: NA
CDR3aa: CASSPHLPAENEQFF
CDR3nt: TGTGCCAGCAGTCCCCATTTACCAGCGGAAAATGAGCAGTTCTTC

d_gene: TRBD2
j_gene: TRBJ2-2
v_gene: TRBV7-9
len: 14
abundance: medium-sized
CDR3aa: CASVGGSNTGELFF
CDR3nt: TGTGCCAGCGTCGGGGGGTCGAACACCGGGGAGCTGTTTTTT

d_gene: NA
j_gene: TRBJ1-1
v_gene: TRBV12-3/TRBV12-4
len: 14
abundance: medium-sized
CDR3aa: CASSFAGVGTEAFF
CDR3nt: TGTGCCAGCAGTTTTGCAGGGGTAGGCACTGAAGCTTTCTTT

d_gene: NA
j_gene: TRBJ1-3
v_gene: TRBV6-8
len: 16
abundance: NA
CDR3aa: CASSTLGGRGGNTIYF
CDR3nt: TGTGCCAGCAGTACCCTCGGGGGCCGTGGAGGAAACACCATATATTTT

d_gene: TRBD2
j_gene: TRBJ2-7
v_gene: TRBV7-2
len: 15
abundance: NA
CDR3aa: CASSSFTSGSYEQYF
CDR3nt: TGTGCCAGCAGCTCGTTCACTAGCGGGAGCTACGAGCAGTACTTC

d_gene: NA
j_gene: TRBJ2-7
v_gene: TRBV24-1
len: 16
abundance: NA
CDR3aa: CATSDQNVGGIELQYF
CDR3nt: TGTGCCACCAGCGACCAAAACGTGGGCGGGATAGAGCTGCAGTACTTC

d_gene: TRBD2
j_gene: TRBJ2-1
v_gene: TRBV6-1
len: 15
abundance: NA
CDR3aa: CASSQGLAGYNEQFF
CDR3nt: TGTGCCAGCAGTCAGGGCCTAGCGGGTTACAATGAGCAGTTCTTC

d_gene: TRBD2
j_gene: TRBJ2-5
v_gene: TRBV25-1
len: 18
abundance: NA
CDR3aa: CASSERDGTSGRGETQYF
CDR3nt: TGTGCCAGCAGTGAAAGGGACGGGACTAGCGGAAGAGGAGAGACCCAGTACTTC

d_gene: NA
j_gene: TRBJ2-3
v_gene: TRBV7-3
len: 13
abundance: many
CDR3aa: CASSQRPSDTQYF
CDR3nt: TGTGCCAGCAGCCAAAGACCATCAGATACGCAGTATTTT

d_gene: NA
j_gene: TRBJ2-6
v_gene: TRBV11-3
len: 15
abundance: NA
CDR3aa: CASSHGGAGANVLTF
CDR3nt: TGTGCCAGCAGCCACGGAGGGGCTGGGGCCAACGTCCTGACTTTC

d_gene: NA
j_gene: TRBJ2-3
v_gene: TRBV7-3
len: 15
abundance: many
CDR3aa: CASSLSGPGADTQYF
CDR3nt: TGTGCCAGCAGCTTAAGTGGCCCGGGGGCAGATACGCAGTATTTT

d_gene: TRBD1
j_gene: TRBJ2-1
v_gene: TRBV7-8
len: 15
abundance: NA
CDR3aa: CASRRRTGGMYEQFF
CDR3nt: TGTGCCAGCAGGCGTCGGACAGGGGGAATGTATGAGCAGTTCTTC

d_gene: NA
j_gene: TRBJ2-1
v_gene: TRBV7-8
len: 12
abundance: few
CDR3aa: CASSLVINEQFF
CDR3nt: TGTGCCAGCAGCTTAGTAATTAATGAGCAGTTCTTC

d_gene: TRBD2
j_gene: TRBJ2-2
v_gene: TRBV6-1
len: 15
abundance: many
CDR3aa: CASTPRAGGTGELFF
CDR3nt: TGTGCCAGCACCCCTAGGGCGGGAGGTACCGGGGAGCTGTTTTTT

d_gene: NA
j_gene: TRBJ1-5
v_gene: TRBV7-2
len: 16
abundance: few
CDR3aa: CASSLGLRDSNQPQHF
CDR3nt: TGTGCCAGCAGCTTAGGGCTCAGGGATAGCAATCAGCCCCAGCATTTT

d_gene: NA
j_gene: TRBJ1-6
v_gene: TRBV7-3
len: 13
abundance: NA
CDR3aa: CASSTGTNSPLHF
CDR3nt: TGTGCCAGCAGCACCGGGACAAATTCACCCCTCCACTTT

d_gene: NA
j_gene: TRBJ1-4
v_gene: TRBV6-1
len: 12
abundance: NA
CDR3aa: CASSDGDEKLFF
CDR3nt: TGTGCCAGCAGTGACGGGGATGAAAAACTGTTTTTT

d_gene: NA
j_gene: TRBJ2-5
v_gene: TRBV7-3
len: 13
abundance: NA
CDR3aa: CASSLTIQETQYF
CDR3nt: TGTGCCAGCAGCCTAACTATTCAAGAGACCCAGTACTTC

d_gene: NA
j_gene: TRBJ1-1
v_gene: TRBV5-8
len: 14
abundance: many
CDR3aa: CASSRGAVNTEAFF
CDR3nt: TGTGCCAGCAGTCGCGGGGCGGTGAACACTGAAGCTTTCTTT

d_gene: TRBD2
j_gene: TRBJ2-7
v_gene: TRBV7-3
len: 15
abundance: once
CDR3aa: CASSLTAGGYYEQYF
CDR3nt: TGTGCCAGCAGCTTAACAGCGGGAGGATACTACGAGCAGTACTTC

d_gene: NA
j_gene: TRBJ2-7
v_gene: TRBV7-6
len: 19
abundance: NA
CDR3aa: CASSSIRTLTGGRAYEQYF
CDR3nt: TGTGCCAGCAGCTCGATCCGTACCCTGACAGGTGGTAGGGCCTACGAGCAGTACTTC

d_gene: NA
j_gene: TRBJ1-5
v_gene: TRBV7-2
len: 12
abundance: NA
CDR3aa: CASSRANQPQHF
CDR3nt: TGTGCCAGCAGCAGGGCCAATCAGCCCCAGCATTTT

d_gene: TRBD2
j_gene: TRBJ2-4
v_gene: TRBV28
len: 17
abundance: few
CDR3aa: CASSFPSGGAAKNIQYF
CDR3nt: TGTGCCAGCAGTTTCCCTAGCGGGGGGGCCGCCAAAAACATTCAGTACTTC

d_gene: NA
j_gene: TRBJ2-7
v_gene: TRBV20-1
len: 14
abundance: NA
CDR3aa: CSARAGTGSYEQYF
CDR3nt: TGCAGTGCTAGAGCCGGGACTGGCTCCTACGAGCAGTACTTC

d_gene: TRBD1
j_gene: TRBJ1-2
v_gene: TRBV6-8
len: 14
abundance: NA
CDR3aa: CASSYRDRGYGYTF
CDR3nt: TGTGCCAGCAGTTACCGGGACAGGGGATATGGCTACACCTTC